A single sample is the source of the 7 T cell receptor beta chains below, sequenced in a study of graft-versus-host responses after intestinal transplantation. TCRdb keeps only in-frame clones here, not all; method: immunoSEQ multiplex PCR. This table holds under 100,000 clones, over 80% found once. Antigen specificity for these receptors is unknown. The sequencing used unstimulated CD8+ T cells sorted from spleen or lymph node cells, collected before transplant. All receptors come from a human donor who was the organ donor for an intestinal transplant.

The chain has TRBV5-6 and TRBJ2-3; D is ambiguous. The CDR3 length is 12 residues. Trimming stripped 2 bases from V and 4 bases from J, with 5 bases between. Germline CDR1 SGHDT, CDR2 YYEEEE. The CDR3 here is CASSFISDTQYF. The CDR3 nucleotides are TGTGCCAGCAGCTTTATCTCAGATACGCAGTATTTT.

V is TRBV5-4 and J is TRBJ2-3; 7 bases line up with TRBD2. Germline assignment: CDR1 SGHNT and CDR2 YYREEE (reference sequence). With V trimmed by 4 bases and J by 1 base, 15 bases remained unmatched. There are 18 residues in the CDR3. CDR3 region: CASSPSGLVYSGTDTQYF. The DNA for the CDR3 is TGTGCCAGCAGCCCGAGCGGACTAGTCTATTCGGGCACAGATACGCAGTATTTT.

The chain recombines TRBV6-1 with TRBJ2-3; 7 bases match TRBD2. The CDR3 has 17 residues. Germline values: CDR1 MNHNS, CDR2 SASEGT. The J segment lost 3 bases and the V segment lost 0 bases, leaving 9 bases of the junction unmatched. The DNA of the CDR3 is TGTGCCAGCAGTGAAGCGCGGGACTATGAGGCGACAGATACGCAGTATTTT. Protein product: CASSEARDYEATDTQYF.

The rearrangement joins TRBV10-1 to TRBJ2-3; TRBD2 might be the D (5 bases). V shed 8 bases and J shed 2 bases, with 26 bases lying between them. The germline gives CDR1 WNHNN, CDR2 SYGVQD (reference sequence). The CDR3 consists of 18 residues. CDR3 in amino acids: CASSPSGSLGSHTDTQYF. The CDR3 region has the DNA TGCGCCAGCTCCCCCTCGGGGTCCCTGGGGTCCCACACAGATACGCAGTATTTT.

The chain joins TRBV5-1 to TRBJ1-2, with D perhaps matching TRBD1 (6 bases). The V end lost 5 bases, the J end lost 4 bases, and 21 bases lay between the germline ends. Germline lookup yields CDR1 SGHRS and CDR2 YFSETQ. This CDR3 comprises 16 residues. CDR3: CASRPFKGQSFYGYTF. Written as DNA, the CDR3 is TGCGCCAGCAGACCTTTCAAGGGACAATCCTTCTATGGCTACACCTTC. Full variable domain (rest looked up from reference TRBV5-1 and TRBJ1-2): KAGVTQTPRYLIKTRGQQVTLSCSPISGHRSVSWYQQTPGQGLQFLFEYFSETQRNKGNFPGRFSGRQFSNSRSEMNVSTLELGDSALYLCASRPFKGQSFYGYTFGSGTRLTVV.

The chain combines TRBV4-2 with TRBJ2-7, with D possibly being TRBD1 (6 bases). This CDR3 comprises 17 residues. Trimming took off 6 bases at V and 2 bases at J, with 23 bases between the two ends. The germline CDR1 and CDR2 sequences are LGHNA and YNFKEQ. This chain's CDR3 is CASRGAGEKRVAYEQYF. CDR3 in DNA: TGTGCCAGCAGGGGGGCAGGGGAGAAGAGAGTGGCCTACGAGCAGTACTTC.

The chain carries TRBV28 and TRBJ2-7, with a weak D call TRBD1 (6 bases). In germline, CDR1 is MDHEN, CDR2 SYDVKM. V lost 6 bases, J lost 2 bases, and 14 bases lay in between. The CDR3 totals 14 residues. Here the CDR3 DNA reads TGTGCCAGCAGCACCTCTGAGGGGGCCTACGAGCAGTACTTC. Residues: CASSTSEGAYEQYF.